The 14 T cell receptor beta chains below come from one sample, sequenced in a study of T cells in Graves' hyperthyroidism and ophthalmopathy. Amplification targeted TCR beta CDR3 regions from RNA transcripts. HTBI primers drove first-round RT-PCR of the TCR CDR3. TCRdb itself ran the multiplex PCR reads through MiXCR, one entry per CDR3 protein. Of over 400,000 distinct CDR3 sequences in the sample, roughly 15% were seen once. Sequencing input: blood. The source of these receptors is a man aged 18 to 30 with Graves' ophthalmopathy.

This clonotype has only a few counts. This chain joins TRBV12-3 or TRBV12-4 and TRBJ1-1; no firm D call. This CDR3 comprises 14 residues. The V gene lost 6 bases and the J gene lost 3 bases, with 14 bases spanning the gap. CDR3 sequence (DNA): TGTGCCAGCAGCCCAGCACTGTGGGACACTGAAGCTTTCTTT. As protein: CASSPALWDTEAFF.

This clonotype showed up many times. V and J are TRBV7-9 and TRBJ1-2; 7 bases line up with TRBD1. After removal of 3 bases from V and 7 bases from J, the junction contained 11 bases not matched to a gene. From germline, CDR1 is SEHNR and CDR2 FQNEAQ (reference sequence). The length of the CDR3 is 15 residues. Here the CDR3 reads CASSFGDRDTSGYTF. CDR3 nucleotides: TGTGCCAGCAGCTTTGGAGACAGGGATACGAGTGGCTACACCTTC.

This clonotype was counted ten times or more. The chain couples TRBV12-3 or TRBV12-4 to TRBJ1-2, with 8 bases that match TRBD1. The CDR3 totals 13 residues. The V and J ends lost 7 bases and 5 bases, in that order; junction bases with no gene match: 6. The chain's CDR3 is CASNGQGNYGYTF. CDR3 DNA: TGTGCCAGCAATGGACAGGGAAATTATGGCTACACCTTC.

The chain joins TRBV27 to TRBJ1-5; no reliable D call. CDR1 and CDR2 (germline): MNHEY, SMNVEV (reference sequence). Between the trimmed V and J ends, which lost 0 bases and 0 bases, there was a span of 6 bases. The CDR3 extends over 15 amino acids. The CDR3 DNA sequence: TGTGCCAGCAGTTTATCGGAGACTAGCAATCAGCCCCAGCATTTT. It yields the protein CASSLSETSNQPQHF.

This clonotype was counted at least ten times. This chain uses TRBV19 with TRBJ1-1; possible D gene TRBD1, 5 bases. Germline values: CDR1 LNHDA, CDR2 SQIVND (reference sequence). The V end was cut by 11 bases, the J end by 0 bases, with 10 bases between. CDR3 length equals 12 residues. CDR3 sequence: CAGGWVNTEAFF. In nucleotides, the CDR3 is TGTGCCGGGGGATGGGTGAACACTGAAGCTTTCTTT.

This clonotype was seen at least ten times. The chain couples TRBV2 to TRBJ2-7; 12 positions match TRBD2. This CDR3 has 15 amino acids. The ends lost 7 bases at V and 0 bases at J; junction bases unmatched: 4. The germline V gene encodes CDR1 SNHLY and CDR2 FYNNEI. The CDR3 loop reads CASKGLAGTSYEQYF. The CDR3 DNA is TGTGCCAGCAAAGGACTAGCGGGGACCTCCTACGAGCAGTACTTC.

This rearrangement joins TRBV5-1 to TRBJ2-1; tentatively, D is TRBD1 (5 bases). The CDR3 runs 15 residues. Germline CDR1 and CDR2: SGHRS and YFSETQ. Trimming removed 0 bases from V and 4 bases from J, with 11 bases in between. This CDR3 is CASSLAPGMYNEQFF. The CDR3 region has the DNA TGCGCCAGCAGCTTGGCCCCAGGGATGTACAATGAGCAGTTCTTC.

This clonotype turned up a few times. In DNA form, the CDR3 reads TGTGCCAGTAGTGTTAGGACAGCGGGCTCCTACGAGCAGTACTTC. The encoded protein is CASSVRTAGSYEQYF. The J gene is TRBJ2-7, the V gene TRBV19, with D perhaps TRBD1 or TRBD2 (6 bases each). The length of the CDR3 is 15 residues. V shed 5 bases and J shed 0 bases, with 14 bases lying between them. Germline-derived CDR1 and CDR2 are LNHDA and SQIVND (reference sequence).

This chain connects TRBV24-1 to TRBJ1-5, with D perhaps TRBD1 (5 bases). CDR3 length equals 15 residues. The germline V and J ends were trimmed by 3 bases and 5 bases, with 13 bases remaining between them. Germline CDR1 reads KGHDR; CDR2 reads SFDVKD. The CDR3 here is CATSDGASSHQPQHF. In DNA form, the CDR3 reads TGTGCCACCAGTGATGGGGCCTCTTCGCATCAGCCCCAGCATTTT.

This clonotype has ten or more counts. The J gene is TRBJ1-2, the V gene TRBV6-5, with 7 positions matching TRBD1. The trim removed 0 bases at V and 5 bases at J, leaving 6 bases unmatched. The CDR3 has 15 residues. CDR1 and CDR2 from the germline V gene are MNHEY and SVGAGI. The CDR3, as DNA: TGTGCCAGCAGTTACTCCGGGACAGCCTTTTATGGCTACACCTTC. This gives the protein CASSYSGTAFYGYTF.

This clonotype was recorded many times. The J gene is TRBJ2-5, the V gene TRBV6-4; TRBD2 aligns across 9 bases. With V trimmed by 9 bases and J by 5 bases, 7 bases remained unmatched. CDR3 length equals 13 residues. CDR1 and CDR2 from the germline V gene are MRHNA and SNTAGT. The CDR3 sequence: CASPAGGWETQYF. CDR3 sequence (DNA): TGTGCCAGTCCAGCGGGAGGATGGGAGACCCAGTACTTC.

The CDR3, as DNA: TGTGCCAGCAGCTTAGTTTTTGGGGGTGAGCAGTTCTTC. This codes for CASSLVFGGEQFF. This chain connects TRBV11-3 to TRBJ2-1; D might be TRBD1 or TRBD2, each matching 5 bases. Germline CDR1 reads SGHNT; CDR2 reads YENEEA. V was clipped by 1 base and J by 9 bases, with 10 bases between them. This CDR3 region has 13 residues.

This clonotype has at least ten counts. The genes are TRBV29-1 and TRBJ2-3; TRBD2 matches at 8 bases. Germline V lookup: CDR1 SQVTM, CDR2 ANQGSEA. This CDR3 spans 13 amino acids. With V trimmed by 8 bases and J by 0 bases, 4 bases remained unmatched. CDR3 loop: CSSLAGSTDTQYF. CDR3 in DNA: TGCAGCTCCTTAGCGGGAAGCACAGATACGCAGTATTTT.

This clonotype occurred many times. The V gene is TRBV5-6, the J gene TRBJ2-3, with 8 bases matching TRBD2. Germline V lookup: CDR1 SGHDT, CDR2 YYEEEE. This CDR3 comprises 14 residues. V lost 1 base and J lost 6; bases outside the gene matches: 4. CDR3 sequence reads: CASSLRGGSDTQYF. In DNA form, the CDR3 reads TGTGCCAGCAGCTTGCGGGGGGGATCGGATACGCAGTATTTT.